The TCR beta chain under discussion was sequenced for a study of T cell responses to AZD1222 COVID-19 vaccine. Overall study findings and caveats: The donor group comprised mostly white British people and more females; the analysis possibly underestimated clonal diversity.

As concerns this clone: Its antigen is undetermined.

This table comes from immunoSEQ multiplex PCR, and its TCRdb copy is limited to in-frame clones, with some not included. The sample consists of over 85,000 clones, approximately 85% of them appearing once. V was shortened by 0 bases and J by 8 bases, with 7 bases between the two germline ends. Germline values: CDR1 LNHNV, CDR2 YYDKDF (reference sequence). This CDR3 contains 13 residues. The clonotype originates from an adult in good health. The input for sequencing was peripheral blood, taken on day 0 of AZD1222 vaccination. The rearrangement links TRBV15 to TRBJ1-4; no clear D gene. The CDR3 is CATSRDGGEKLFF. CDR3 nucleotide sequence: TGTGCCACCAGCAGAGATGGAGGGGAAAAACTGTTTTTT.